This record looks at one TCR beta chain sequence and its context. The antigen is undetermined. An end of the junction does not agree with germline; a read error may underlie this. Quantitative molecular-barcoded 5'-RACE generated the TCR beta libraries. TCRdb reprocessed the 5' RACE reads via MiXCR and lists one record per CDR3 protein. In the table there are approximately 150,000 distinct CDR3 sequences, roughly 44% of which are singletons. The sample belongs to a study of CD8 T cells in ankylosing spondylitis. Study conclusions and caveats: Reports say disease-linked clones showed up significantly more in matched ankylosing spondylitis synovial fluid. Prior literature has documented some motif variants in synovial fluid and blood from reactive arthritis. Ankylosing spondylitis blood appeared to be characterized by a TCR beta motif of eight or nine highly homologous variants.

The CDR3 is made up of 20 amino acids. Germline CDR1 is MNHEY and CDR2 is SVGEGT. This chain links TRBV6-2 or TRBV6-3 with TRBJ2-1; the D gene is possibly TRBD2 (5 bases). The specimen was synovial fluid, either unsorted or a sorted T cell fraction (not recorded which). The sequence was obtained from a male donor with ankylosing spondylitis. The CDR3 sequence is CASSYLKTFTTTLFGNEQFF. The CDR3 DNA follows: TGTGCCAGCAGTTACCTCAAGACATTTACAACTACCCTCTTCGGGAATGAGCAGTTCTTT.